What follows is one TCR beta chain and its context. Its antigen is unidentified. This sample was taken from a study of shared clonotypes between healthy human individuals. Overall study results and limits: Shared across several donors were about 4.6% of the naive CD4 clonotypes.

V lost 1 base to trimming and J lost 3 bases, with 13 bases between them. CDR1 and CDR2 from the germline V gene are LGHNA and YSLEER. The CDR3 runs 16 residues. Per sorted-subset replicate PCR, input was around 200 ng DNA, representing about 29,000 T cell genomes. Using immunoSEQ multiplex PCR, the repertoire was profiled, and TCRdb retains in-frame clones only, with some absent. This sample has some 2,100,000 clones; around 95% occur once, and the top ten carry more than 0.1%. The V gene is TRBV4-3, the J gene TRBJ1-5; possible D gene TRBD1, 5 bases. The sample consisted of naive CD4+ T cells sorted from blood. Subset in this sample: CD45RA+ positively selected. The sequence came from a man younger than 35 in good health. CDR3 loop: CASSQVGQGLNQPQHF. Written as DNA, the CDR3 is TGCGCCAGCAGCCAAGTTGGACAAGGGCTCAATCAGCCCCAGCATTTT.